Below are 18 T cell receptor beta chains sequenced from a single sample in a study of beta chain features in type 1 diabetes. Expressed TCRB transcripts got sequenced, as all isolated RNA was reverse transcribed. Profiling relied on immunoSEQ multiplex PCR, and the TCRdb table lists in-frame clones only, not all of them. The sample has 130,000 or so clones; around 9% are singletons. General study points: Significant though moderate, a shortening of TCRB CDR3s appeared in all four CD4+ subsets of Type 1 diabetes patients.

These TCRs' antigens remain unknown. The specimen sequenced was central memory CD4+ T cells from blood. The receptors here all came from a man aged 25 to 45 with type 1 diabetes.

This clone has a handful of counts. V usage is TRBV19 and J usage is TRBJ2-2, with D possibly TRBD1 on 6 matching bases. Deletions cut 7 bases from V and 4 bases from J, with 16 bases between. Germline CDR1 is LNHDA and CDR2 is SQIVND (reference sequence). The CDR3 extends over 15 amino acids. CDR3 DNA sequence: TGTGCCAGTACCGTACAGGGAACCGCCACCGGGGAGCTGTTTTTT. Amino acid sequence: CASTVQGTATGELFF.

The chain couples TRBV4-3 to TRBJ2-1, with TRBD2 matching 8 bases. CDR3 size: 16 residues. V shed 2 bases and J 4 bases; nucleotides not matched to a gene: 7. CDR1 is LGHNA, CDR2 YSLEER, per germline. The CDR3 DNA sequence: TGCGCCAGCAGCCAACGGGCTAGCGGGCTTTACAATGAGCAGTTCTTC. It is translated as CASSQRASGLYNEQFF.

This clone appeared a few times. This chain joins TRBV5-4 and TRBJ2-7, with 12 bases that match TRBD2. V lost 4 bases, J lost 7 bases, and 12 bases stayed unmatched. Germline lookup yields CDR1 SGHNT and CDR2 YYREEE (reference sequence). This CDR3 has 16 amino acids. The CDR3 protein is CASSRPPLAGGQEQYF. The DNA for the CDR3 is TGTGCCAGCAGCCGCCCTCCGCTAGCGGGGGGGCAGGAGCAGTACTTC. Combining the CDR3 with reference TRBV5-4 and TRBJ2-7 gives the whole variable domain ETGVTQSPTHLIKTRGQQVTLRCSSQSGHNTVSWYQQALGQGPQFIFQYYREEENGRGNFPPRFSGLQFPNYSSELNVNALELDDSALYLCASSRPPLAGGQEQYFGPGTRLTVT.

This chain links TRBV2 with TRBJ2-2; tentatively, D is TRBD2 (6 bases). The CDR3 loop spans 14 amino acids. V dropped 7 bases and J dropped 7 bases, with 16 bases sitting between them. Germline CDR1 reads SNHLY; CDR2 reads FYNNEI. Here the CDR3 DNA reads TGTGCCAGCACTCCTAGAGTGGGGGGCGGGGAGCTGTTTTTT. Its protein is CASTPRVGGGELFF.

The V call is TRBV18, the J call TRBJ2-3; 9 nucleotides align to TRBD2. V gave up 7 bases and J gave up 5 bases; unmatched junction bases: 13. There are 16 residues in the CDR3. CDR1 and CDR2 from the germline V gene are KGHSH and LQKENI. Written as DNA, the CDR3 is TGTGCCAGCTTGTCCGGGACTAGCATCGCGGTAGATACGCAGTATTTT. This sequence encodes CASLSGTSIAVDTQYF.

This rearrangement joins TRBV12-5 to TRBJ1-1; 9 bases line up with TRBD1. Germline trimming cut 5 bases from V and 11 bases from J; bases unmatched to any gene: 6. Germline CDR1 LGHNT, CDR2 FRNRAP. The CDR3 runs to 12 residues. DNA of the CDR3: TGTGCTAGTGGTACAGGGGGCTGGGGCGCTTTCTTT. It is translated as CASGTGGWGAFF.

This chain joins TRBV7-3 and TRBJ2-7; 9 bases align to TRBD1. The CDR3 length is 14 residues. Germline V gene lookup returns CDR1 SGHTA and CDR2 FQGTGA. With 5 bases clipped from V and 4 bases from J, the junction kept 6 bases outside the gene matches. The CDR3 loop reads CASSIRDRVYEQYF. As DNA, the CDR3 is TGTGCCAGCAGCATCCGGGACAGGGTTTACGAGCAGTACTTC.

The CDR3 protein is CASPYGTGLYSNQPQHF. The DNA for the CDR3 is TGTGCCAGCCCTTATGGGACAGGGCTCTATAGCAATCAGCCCCAGCATTTT. This chain links TRBV18 with TRBJ1-5; TRBD1 matches at 9 bases. This CDR3 is built from 17 residues. Losses at the gene ends were 8 bases for V and 0 bases for J; bases not matched to a gene: 11. Per the germline V gene, CDR1 is KGHSH and CDR2 is LQKENI.

The chain carries TRBV19 and TRBJ2-7; tentatively, D is TRBD2 (7 bases). V shed 5 bases and J shed 5 bases, with 16 bases lying between them. The germline gives CDR1 LNHDA, CDR2 SQIVND (reference sequence). The CDR3 is 14 residues long. DNA of the CDR3: TGTGCCAGTAGTCAGGCGGGGGCCGGGGACGAGCAGTACTTC. It specifies CASSQAGAGDEQYF.

The table lists this clone with a few counts. Here the CDR3 reads CASRPGQGRSPLHF. In DNA form, the CDR3 reads TGCGCCAGCAGACCGGGACAGGGACGTTCACCCCTCCACTTT. This sequence joins TRBV5-1 and TRBJ1-6; 9 nucleotides match TRBD1. The CDR3 runs 14 residues. Germline CDR1 and CDR2: SGHRS and YFSETQ. V lost 5 bases, J lost 9 bases, and 6 bases stayed unmatched.

The rearrangement links TRBV5-4 to TRBJ2-1; 8 bases fit TRBD2. The CDR3 is 13 amino acids. The V segment lost 3 bases and the J segment 5 bases; nucleotides outside the gene matches: 1. Germline V gene lookup returns CDR1 SGHNT and CDR2 YYREEE (reference sequence). The CDR3 protein is CASSSGGNNEQFF. CDR3 bases: TGTGCCAGCAGCTCGGGGGGGAACAATGAGCAGTTCTTC.

There are a few counts of this clone. This chain joins TRBV6-6 and TRBJ1-6; 7 bases map to TRBD1. CDR1 is MNHNY and CDR2 is SVGAGI in the germline V gene (reference sequence). Trimming removed 10 bases from V and 5 bases from J; junction bases left unmatched: 5. CDR3 length: 13 residues. The chain's CDR3 is CAIGQVDNSPLHF. The CDR3 DNA reads as TGTGCCATTGGACAGGTCGATAATTCACCCCTCCACTTT.

This chain joins TRBV6-4 and TRBJ1-1; D is unclear. The CDR3 is 13 amino acids. The germline gives CDR1 MRHNA, CDR2 SNTAGT. V lost 4 bases, J lost 0 bases, and 6 bases lay in between. The CDR3 spells CASSASMNTEAFF. In DNA, the CDR3 is TGTGCCAGCAGTGCAAGCATGAACACTGAAGCTTTCTTT.

In its sample, this clone was seen a few times. The chain is built from TRBV4-2 and TRBJ1-2, with D uncertain. CDR1 LGHNA and CDR2 YNFKEQ come from the germline V gene. V lost 1 base, J lost 2 bases, and 5 bases lay in between. The CDR3 length is 13 residues. CDR3 residues: CASSQGENYGYTF. The CDR3 DNA follows: TGTGCCAGCAGCCAAGGGGAGAACTATGGCTACACCTTC.

This clone was seen more than once but under ten times. The chain uses TRBV12-2 and TRBJ1-4; no DNA check was done on the table's D call, TRBD1. TRBV12-2 is recorded as a pseudogene. CDR3 length equals 22 residues. The CDR3 DNA reads as TGTGCAAGTCGCTTAGCGAGGGGGCGCGGACAGGTTCCCTCCTTCGCTTTGGAAAAACTGTTTTTT. This sequence encodes CASRLARGRGQVPSFALEKLFF.

This clone was recorded a few times. The V call is TRBV20-1, the J call TRBJ2-1; TRBD2 aligns across 8 bases. There are 11 residues in the CDR3. CDR1 is DFQATT, CDR2 SNEGSKA, per germline (reference sequence). Losses at the gene ends were 5 bases for V and 10 bases for J; bases not matched to a gene: 4. The CDR3 sequence is CSAQPGGEQFF. The CDR3 region has the DNA TGCAGTGCTCAACCGGGGGGGGAGCAGTTCTTC.

This clone was counted between two and nine times. V gene TRBV11-3 combines with J gene TRBJ2-2; D gene unclear. This CDR3 is 14 amino acids long. Trimming took off 5 bases at V and 5 bases at J, with 12 bases between the two ends. Germline CDR1 reads SGHNT; CDR2 reads YENEEA. CDR3: CASSPRSFTGELFF. The CDR3 DNA is TGTGCCAGCAGCCCACGGAGCTTTACCGGGGAGCTGTTTTTT. Supplemented by reference TRBV11-3 and TRBJ2-2, the full variable domain reads EAGVVQSPRYKIIEKKQPVAFWCNPISGHNTLYWYLQNLGQGPELLIRYENEEAVDDSQLPKDRFSAERLKGVDSTLKIQPAELGDSAVYLCASSPRSFTGELFFGEGSRLTVL.

The CDR3 nucleotides are TGTGCCAGCAGCTATACTAGCGGACCATACAATGAGCAGTTCTTC. Amino acid sequence: CASSYTSGPYNEQFF. V is TRBV11-2 and J is TRBJ2-1, with TRBD2 matching over 8 bases. The V segment lost 4 bases and the J segment 4 bases; nucleotides outside the gene matches: 6. Germline loops: CDR1 SGHAT, CDR2 FQNNGV. The CDR3 is 15 amino acids. Full variable domain (outside the CDR3, taken from reference TRBV11-2 and TRBJ2-1): EAGVAQSPRYKIIEKRQSVAFWCNPISGHATLYWYQQILGQGPKLLIQFQNNGVVDDSQLPKDRFSAERLKGVDSTLKIQPAKLEDSAVYLCASSYTSGPYNEQFFGPGTRLTVL.